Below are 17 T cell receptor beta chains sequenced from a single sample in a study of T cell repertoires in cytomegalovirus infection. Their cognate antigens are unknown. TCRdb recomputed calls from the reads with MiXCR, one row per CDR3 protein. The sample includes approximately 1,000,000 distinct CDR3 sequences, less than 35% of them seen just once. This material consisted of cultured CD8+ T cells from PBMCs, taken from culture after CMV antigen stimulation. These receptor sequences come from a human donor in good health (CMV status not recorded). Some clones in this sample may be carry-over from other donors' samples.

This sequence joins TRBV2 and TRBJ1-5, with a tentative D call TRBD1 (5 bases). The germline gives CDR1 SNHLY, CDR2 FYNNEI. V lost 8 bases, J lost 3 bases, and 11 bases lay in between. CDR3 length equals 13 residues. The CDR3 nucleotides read TGTGCCAGCCGAATCAGGGTCAATCAGCCCCAGCATTTT. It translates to CASRIRVNQPQHF. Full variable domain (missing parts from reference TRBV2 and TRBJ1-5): EPEVTQTPSHQVTQMGQEVILRCVPISNHLYFYWYRQILGQKVEFLVSFYNNEISEKSEIFDDQFSVERPDGSNFTLKIRSTKLEDSAMYFCASRIRVNQPQHFGDGTRLSIL.

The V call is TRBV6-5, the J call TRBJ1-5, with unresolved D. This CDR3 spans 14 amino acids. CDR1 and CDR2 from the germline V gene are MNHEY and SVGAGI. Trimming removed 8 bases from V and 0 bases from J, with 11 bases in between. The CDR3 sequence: CASGSGDSNQPQHF. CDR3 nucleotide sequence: TGTGCCAGCGGCTCCGGAGATAGCAATCAGCCCCAGCATTTT.

Here the CDR3 reads CASALGTMNTEAFF. Here the CDR3 DNA reads TGTGCCAGCGCCTTGGGGACCATGAACACTGAAGCTTTCTTT. The chain has TRBV27 and TRBJ1-1; maybe TRBD1 (5 bases). CDR1 and CDR2 from the germline V gene are MNHEY and SMNVEV (reference sequence). V lost 8 bases and J 0 bases, leaving 13 bases between the germline ends. The length of the CDR3 is 14 residues.

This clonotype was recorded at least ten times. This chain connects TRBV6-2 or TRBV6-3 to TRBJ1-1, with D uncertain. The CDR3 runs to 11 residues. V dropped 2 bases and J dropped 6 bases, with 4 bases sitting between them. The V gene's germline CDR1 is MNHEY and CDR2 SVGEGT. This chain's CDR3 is CASSYGAEAFF. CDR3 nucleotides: TGTGCCAGCAGTTACGGGGCTGAAGCTTTCTTT.

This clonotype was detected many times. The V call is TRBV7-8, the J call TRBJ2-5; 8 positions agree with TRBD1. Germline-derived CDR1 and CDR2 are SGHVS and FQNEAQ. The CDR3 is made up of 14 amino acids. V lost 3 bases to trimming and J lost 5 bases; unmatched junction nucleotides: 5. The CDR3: CASSFSTGGETQYF. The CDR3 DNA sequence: TGTGCCAGCAGCTTTTCCACAGGGGGGGAGACCCAGTACTTC.

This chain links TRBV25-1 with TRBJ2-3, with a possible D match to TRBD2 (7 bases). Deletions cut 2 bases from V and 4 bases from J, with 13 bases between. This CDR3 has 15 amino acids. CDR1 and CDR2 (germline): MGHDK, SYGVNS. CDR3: CASSETGGRSDTQYF. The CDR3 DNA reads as TGTGCCAGCAGTGAAACCGGGGGGCGGTCAGATACGCAGTATTTT.

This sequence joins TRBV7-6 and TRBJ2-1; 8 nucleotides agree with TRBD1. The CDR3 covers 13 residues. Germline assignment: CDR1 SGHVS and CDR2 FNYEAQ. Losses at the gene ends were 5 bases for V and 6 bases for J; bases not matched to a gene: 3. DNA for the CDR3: TGTGCCAGCAGCGGGGGGACAGGCAATGAGCAGTTCTTC. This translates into CASSGGTGNEQFF.

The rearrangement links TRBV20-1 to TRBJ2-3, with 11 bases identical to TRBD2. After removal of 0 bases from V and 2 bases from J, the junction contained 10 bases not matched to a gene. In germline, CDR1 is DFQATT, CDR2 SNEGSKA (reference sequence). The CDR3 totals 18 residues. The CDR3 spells CSARDPVGLAGFTDTQYF. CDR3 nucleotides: TGCAGTGCTAGAGATCCGGTCGGACTAGCGGGTTTCACAGATACGCAGTATTTT.

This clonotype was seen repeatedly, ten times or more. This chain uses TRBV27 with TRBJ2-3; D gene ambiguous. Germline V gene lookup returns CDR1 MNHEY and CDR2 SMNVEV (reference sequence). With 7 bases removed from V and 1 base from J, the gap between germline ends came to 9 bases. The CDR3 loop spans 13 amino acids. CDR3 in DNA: TGTGCCAGCACCACCCTCGGCACAGATACGCAGTATTTT. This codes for CASTTLGTDTQYF.

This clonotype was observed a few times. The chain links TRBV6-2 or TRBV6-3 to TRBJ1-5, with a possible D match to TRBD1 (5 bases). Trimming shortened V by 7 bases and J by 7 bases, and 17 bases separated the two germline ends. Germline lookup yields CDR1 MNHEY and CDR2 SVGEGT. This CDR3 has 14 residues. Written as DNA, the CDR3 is TGTGCCAGCAACACCCGGGGGGTTTTCCAGCCCCAGCATTTT. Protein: CASNTRGVFQPQHF.

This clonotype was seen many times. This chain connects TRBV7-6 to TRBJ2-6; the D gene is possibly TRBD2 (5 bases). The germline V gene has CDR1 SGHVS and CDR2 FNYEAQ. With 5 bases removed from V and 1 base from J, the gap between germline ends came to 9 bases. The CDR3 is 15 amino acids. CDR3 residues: CASSTRESGANVLTF. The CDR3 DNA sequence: TGTGCCAGCAGCACGAGGGAGTCTGGGGCCAACGTCCTGACTTTC.

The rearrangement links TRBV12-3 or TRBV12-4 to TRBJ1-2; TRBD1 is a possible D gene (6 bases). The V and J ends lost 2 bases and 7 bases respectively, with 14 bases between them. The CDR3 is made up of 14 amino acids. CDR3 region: CASSLRGRSGGYTF. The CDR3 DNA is TGTGCCAGCAGTTTAAGGGGGAGAAGTGGTGGCTACACCTTC.

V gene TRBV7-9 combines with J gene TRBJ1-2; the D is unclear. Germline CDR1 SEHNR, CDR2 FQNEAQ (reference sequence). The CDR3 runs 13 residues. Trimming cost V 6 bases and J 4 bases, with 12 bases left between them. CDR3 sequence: CASSPVVSYGYTF. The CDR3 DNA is TGTGCCAGCAGTCCGGTGGTGAGCTATGGCTACACCTTC.

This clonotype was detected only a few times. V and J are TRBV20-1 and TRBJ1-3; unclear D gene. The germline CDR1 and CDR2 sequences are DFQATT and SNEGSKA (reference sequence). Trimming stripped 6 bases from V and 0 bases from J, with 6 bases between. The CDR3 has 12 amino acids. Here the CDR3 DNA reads TGCAGTGCAGCAGACTCTGGAAACACCATATATTTT. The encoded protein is CSAADSGNTIYF.

The CDR3 loop reads CASSLAGQVNNEQFF. DNA for the CDR3: TGCGCCAGCAGCTTGGCCGGACAGGTTAACAATGAGCAGTTCTTC. The J gene is TRBJ2-1, the V gene TRBV5-1, with 7 bases lining up with TRBD1. Germline V gives CDR1 SGHRS, CDR2 YFSETQ. The trim removed 0 bases at V and 5 bases at J, leaving 5 bases unmatched. The CDR3 has 15 amino acids.

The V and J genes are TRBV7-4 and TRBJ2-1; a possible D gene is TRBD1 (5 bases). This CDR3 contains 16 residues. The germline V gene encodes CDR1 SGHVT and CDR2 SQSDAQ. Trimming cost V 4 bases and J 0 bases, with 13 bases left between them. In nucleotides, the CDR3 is TGTGCCAGCAGCTACCGGCAGGGAAGCTCCTACAATGAGCAGTTCTTC. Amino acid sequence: CASSYRQGSSYNEQFF.

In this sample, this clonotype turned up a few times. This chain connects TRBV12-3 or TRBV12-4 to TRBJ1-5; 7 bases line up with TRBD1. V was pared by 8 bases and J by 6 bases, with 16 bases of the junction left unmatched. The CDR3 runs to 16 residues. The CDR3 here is CASGVMGQYLGQPQHF. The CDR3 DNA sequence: TGTGCCAGCGGGGTTATGGGACAGTATCTGGGTCAGCCCCAGCATTTT.